The sequence of this T cell receptor (beta chain) was determined in a study of response to subunit inactivated influenza vaccine. Study-wide results and caveats: The authors proposed limited new T cell recruitment per seasonal influenza vaccination.

Trimming took 4 bases from V and 6 from J, leaving 23 bases between them. Germline CDR1 is DFQATT and CDR2 is SNEGSKA (reference sequence). The CDR3 is made up of 16 amino acids. This clonotype appeared a few times. Its specificity is not known. From the RT-PCR reads, TCRdb called clonotypes with MiXCR, one entry per CDR3 protein. The sample has approximately 500,000 distinct CDR3 sequences, approximately 13% seen once. The TCR originated in a man in his fifties or sixties who received an inactivated influenza vaccine. Specimen: PBMCs from blood, collected roughly 6 weeks after vaccination. This rearrangement joins TRBV20-1 to TRBJ2-3; weak D call: TRBD1 (6 bases). CDR3 sequence (DNA): TGCAGTGCTAAAGACTCCCGGGACACAAAGAGGGATACGCAGTATTTT. Its protein product is CSAKDSRDTKRDTQYF.